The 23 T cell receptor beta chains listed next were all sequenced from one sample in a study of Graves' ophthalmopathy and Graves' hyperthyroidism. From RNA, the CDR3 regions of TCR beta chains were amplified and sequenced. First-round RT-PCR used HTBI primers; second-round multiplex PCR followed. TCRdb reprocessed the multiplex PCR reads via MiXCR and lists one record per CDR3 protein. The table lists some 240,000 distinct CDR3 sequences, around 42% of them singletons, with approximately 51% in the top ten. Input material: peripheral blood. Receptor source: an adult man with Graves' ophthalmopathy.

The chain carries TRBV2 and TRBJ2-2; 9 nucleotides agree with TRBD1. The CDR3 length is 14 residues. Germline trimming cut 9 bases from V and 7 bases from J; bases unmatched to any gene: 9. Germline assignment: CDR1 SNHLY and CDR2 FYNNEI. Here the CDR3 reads CASNYRGQNGELFF. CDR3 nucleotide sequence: TGTGCCAGTAATTACAGGGGGCAAAACGGGGAGCTGTTTTTT.

CDR3 sequence reads: CSVGGLSSGANVLTF. The CDR3, as DNA: TGCAGCGTTGGAGGGTTAAGCTCTGGGGCCAACGTCCTGACTTTC. The rearrangement joins TRBV29-1 to TRBJ2-6; a weak D match, TRBD2 (5 bases). The CDR3 runs 15 residues. The V gene's germline CDR1 is SQVTM and CDR2 ANQGSEA. With 4 bases removed from V and 0 bases from J, the gap between germline ends came to 10 bases.

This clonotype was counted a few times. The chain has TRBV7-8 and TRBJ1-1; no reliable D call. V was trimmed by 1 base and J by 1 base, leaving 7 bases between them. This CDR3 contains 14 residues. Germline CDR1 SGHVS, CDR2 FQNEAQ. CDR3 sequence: CASSLGRSNTEAFF. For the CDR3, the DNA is TGTGCCAGCAGCTTAGGACGGTCGAACACTGAAGCTTTCTTT.

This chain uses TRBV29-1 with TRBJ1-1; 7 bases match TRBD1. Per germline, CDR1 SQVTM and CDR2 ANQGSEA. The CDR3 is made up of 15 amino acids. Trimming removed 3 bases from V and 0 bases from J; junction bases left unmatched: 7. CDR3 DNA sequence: TGCAGCGTTGACGAGACAGGGTACATGAACACTGAAGCTTTCTTT. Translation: CSVDETGYMNTEAFF.

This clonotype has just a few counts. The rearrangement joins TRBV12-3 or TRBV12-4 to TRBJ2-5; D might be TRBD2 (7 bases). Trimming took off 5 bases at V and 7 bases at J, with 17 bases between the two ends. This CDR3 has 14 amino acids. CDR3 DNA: TGTGCCAGCAGTACAGGGAGGGCAAGATTGACCCAGTACTTC. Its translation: CASSTGRARLTQYF.

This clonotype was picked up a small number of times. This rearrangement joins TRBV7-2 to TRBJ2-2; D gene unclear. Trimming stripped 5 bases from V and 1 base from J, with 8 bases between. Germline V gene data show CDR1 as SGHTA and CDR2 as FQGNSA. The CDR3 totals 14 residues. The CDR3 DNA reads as TGTGCCAGCAGCCCACGACAGAACACCGGGGAGCTGTTTTTT. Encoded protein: CASSPRQNTGELFF.

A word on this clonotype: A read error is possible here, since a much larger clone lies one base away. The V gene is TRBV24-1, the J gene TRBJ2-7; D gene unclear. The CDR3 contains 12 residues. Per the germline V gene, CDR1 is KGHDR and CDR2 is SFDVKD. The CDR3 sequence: CATSSGSYGQYF. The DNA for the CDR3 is TGTGCCACCAGTTCCGGTTCCTACGGGCAGTACTTC.

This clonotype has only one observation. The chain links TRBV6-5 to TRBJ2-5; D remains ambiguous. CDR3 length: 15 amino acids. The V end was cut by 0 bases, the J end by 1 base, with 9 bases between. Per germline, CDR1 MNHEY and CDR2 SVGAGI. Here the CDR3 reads CASSYSLIGQETQYF. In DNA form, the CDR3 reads TGTGCCAGCAGTTACTCGCTAATAGGCCAAGAGACCCAGTACTTC.

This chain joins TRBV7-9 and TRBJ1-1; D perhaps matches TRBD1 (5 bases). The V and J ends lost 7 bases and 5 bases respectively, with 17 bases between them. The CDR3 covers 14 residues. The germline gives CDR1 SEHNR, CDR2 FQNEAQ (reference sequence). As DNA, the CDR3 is TGTGCCAGCATCCCAGGGCCCGAAGAGACTGAAGCTTTCTTT. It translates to CASIPGPEETEAFF. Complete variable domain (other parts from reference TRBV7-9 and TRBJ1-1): DTGVSQNPRHKITKRGQNVTFRCDPISEHNRLYWYRQTLGQGPEFLTYFQNEAQLEKSRLLSDRFSAERPKGSFSTLEIQRTEQGDSAMYLCASIPGPEETEAFFGQGTRLTVV.

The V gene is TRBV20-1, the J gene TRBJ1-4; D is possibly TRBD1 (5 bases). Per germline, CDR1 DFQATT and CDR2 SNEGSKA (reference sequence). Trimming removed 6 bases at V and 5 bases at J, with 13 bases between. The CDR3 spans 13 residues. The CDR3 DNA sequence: TGCAGTGCCTTCGGCTGGGGGAATGAAAAACTGTTTTTT. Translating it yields CSAFGWGNEKLFF.

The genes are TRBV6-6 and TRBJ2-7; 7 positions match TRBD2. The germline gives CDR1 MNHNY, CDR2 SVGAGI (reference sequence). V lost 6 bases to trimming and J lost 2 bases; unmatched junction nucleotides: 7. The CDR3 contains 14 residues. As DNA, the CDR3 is TGTGCCAGCAGATTAACCGGGACTACCTACGAGCAGTACTTC. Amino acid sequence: CASRLTGTTYEQYF.

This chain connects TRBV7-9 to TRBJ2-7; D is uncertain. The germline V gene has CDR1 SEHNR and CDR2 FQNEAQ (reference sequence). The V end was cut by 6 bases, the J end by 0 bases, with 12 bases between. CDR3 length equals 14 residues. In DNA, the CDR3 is TGTGCCAGCAGACCCGGTGGGCCCTCCTACGAGCAGTACTTC. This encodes CASRPGGPSYEQYF.

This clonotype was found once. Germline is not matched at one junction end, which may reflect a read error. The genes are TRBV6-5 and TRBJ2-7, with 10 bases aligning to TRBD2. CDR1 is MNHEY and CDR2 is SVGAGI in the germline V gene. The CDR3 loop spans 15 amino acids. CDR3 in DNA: TGTGCCAGCAGCTACTCCTCTAGCGGGAGCTACGAGCAGTACTTC. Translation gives CASSYSSSGSYEQYF.

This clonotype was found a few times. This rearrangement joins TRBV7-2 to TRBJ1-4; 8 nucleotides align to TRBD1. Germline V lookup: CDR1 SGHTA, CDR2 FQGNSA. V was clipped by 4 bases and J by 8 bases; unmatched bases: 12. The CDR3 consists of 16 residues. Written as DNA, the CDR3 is TGTGCCAGCAGCTCACGCCGACAGGGGCCGAGGGAAAAACTGTTTTTT. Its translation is CASSSRRQGPREKLFF.

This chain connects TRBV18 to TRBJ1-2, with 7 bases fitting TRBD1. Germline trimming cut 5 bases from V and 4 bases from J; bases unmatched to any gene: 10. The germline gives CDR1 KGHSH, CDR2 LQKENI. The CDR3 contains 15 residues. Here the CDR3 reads CASSSQGEDGYGYTF. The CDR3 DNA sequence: TGTGCCAGCTCATCTCAGGGGGAGGATGGCTATGGCTACACCTTC.

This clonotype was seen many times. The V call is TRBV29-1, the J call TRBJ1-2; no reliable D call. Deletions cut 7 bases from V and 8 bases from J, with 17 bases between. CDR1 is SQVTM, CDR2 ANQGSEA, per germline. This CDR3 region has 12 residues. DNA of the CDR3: TGCAGCGCCGTCAGGTCCGACACAGGCTACACCTTC. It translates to CSAVRSDTGYTF.

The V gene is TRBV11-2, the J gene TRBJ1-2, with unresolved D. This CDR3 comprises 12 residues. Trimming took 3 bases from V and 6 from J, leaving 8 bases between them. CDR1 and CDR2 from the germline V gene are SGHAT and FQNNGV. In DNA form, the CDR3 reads TGTGCCAGCAGCTTCCCCGGGCATGGCTACACCTTC. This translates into CASSFPGHGYTF. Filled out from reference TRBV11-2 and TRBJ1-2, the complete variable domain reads EAGVAQSPRYKIIEKRQSVAFWCNPISGHATLYWYQQILGQGPKLLIQFQNNGVVDDSQLPKDRFSAERLKGVDSTLKIQPAKLEDSAVYLCASSFPGHGYTFGSGTRLTVV.

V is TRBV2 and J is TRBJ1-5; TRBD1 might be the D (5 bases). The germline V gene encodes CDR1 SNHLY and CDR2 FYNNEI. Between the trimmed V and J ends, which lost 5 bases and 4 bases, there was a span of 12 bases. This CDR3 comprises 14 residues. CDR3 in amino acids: CASSLSPGNQPQHF. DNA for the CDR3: TGTGCCAGCAGTTTATCGCCAGGGAATCAGCCCCAGCATTTT.

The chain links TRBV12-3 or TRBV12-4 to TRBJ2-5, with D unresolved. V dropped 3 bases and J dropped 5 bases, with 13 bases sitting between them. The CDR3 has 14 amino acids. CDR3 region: CASSFSFVEETQYF. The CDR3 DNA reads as TGTGCCAGCAGTTTTAGTTTCGTTGAGGAGACCCAGTACTTC.

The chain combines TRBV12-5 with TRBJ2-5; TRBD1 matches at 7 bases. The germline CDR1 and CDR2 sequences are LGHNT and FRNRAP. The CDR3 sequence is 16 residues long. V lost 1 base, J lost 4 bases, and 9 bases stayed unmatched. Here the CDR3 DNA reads TGTGCTAGTGGTTTGGCCGCACAGGGGCGAGGAGAGACCCAGTACTTC. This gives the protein CASGLAAQGRGETQYF.

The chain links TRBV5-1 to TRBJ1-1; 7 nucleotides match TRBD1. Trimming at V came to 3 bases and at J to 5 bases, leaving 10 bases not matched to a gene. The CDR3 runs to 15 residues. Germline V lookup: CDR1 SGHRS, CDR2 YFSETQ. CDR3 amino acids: CASSWGDSWETEAFF. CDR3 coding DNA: TGCGCCAGCAGCTGGGGGGACAGCTGGGAGACTGAAGCTTTCTTT.

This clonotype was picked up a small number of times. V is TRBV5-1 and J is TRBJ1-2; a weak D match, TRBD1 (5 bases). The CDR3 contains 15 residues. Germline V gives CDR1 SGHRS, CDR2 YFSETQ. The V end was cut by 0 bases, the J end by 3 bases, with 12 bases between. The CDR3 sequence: CASSLVPGTDYGYTF. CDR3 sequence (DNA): TGCGCCAGCAGCTTGGTTCCAGGGACTGACTATGGCTACACCTTC.

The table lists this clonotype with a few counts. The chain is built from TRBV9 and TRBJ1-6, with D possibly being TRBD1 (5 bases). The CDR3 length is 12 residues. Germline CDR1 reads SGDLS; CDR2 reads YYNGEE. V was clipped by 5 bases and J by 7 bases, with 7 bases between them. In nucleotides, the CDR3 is TGTGCCAGCAGTGACAGAAATTCACCCCTCCACTTT. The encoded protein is CASSDRNSPLHF.